This T cell receptor (beta chain) originates from a study of CD8 T cells in Susac syndrome. When the RNA was reverse transcribed, random hexamers were used with an input of roughly 0.45 to 1 ug. TCRdb reprocessed the immunoSEQ multiplex PCR reads via MiXCR and lists one record per CDR3 protein. The sample comprises some 190,000 distinct CDR3 sequences, under 95% of which are singletons, and 0.1% rests with the top ten. Germline assignment: CDR1 LNHDA and CDR2 SQIVND (reference sequence). This CDR3 is 14 amino acids long. V trimming: 6 bases; J trimming: 6 bases; junction bases outside the gene matches: 6.

The receptor's source is a human donor in good health. Input material: CD4+ T cells from PBMCs. The chain recombines TRBV19 with TRBJ2-1, with TRBD2 matching 9 bases. For the CDR3, the DNA is TGTGCCAGTAGCATTAGCGGGGGAGTCAATGAGCAGTTCTTC. As protein: CASSISGGVNEQFF.